The present T cell receptor (beta chain) was sequenced within a study of blood T cell repertoires in COVID-19. On the study more broadly: Acute-phase and convalescent COVID-19 samples originated in the United States, Italy and Spain. Sources were T cells, B-cell-depleted T cells, or PBMCs; the material itself was cDNA or gDNA.

The CDR3 runs to 13 residues. Trimming cost V 3 bases and J 6 bases; bases outside gene matches: 8. Germline-derived CDR1 and CDR2 are DFQATT and SNEGSKA (reference sequence). In the original workflow: It was from reference gene primer amplification that nucleated cell counts were estimated. The protocol was immunoSEQ multiplex PCR, while the TCRdb copy is restricted to in-frame clones and leaves out a portion. V and J calls and clone size follow that table, whereas D and trimming were derived from the DNA. Among fewer than 200,000 clones, under 85% were seen once, and the ten largest hold more than 5.5%.

This chain uses TRBV20-1 with TRBJ2-7; 7 positions match TRBD1. The TCR originated in a human donor in a cohort sampled during active COVID-19. Material for sequencing was peripheral blood. The CDR3 region has the DNA TGCAGTGCTAGTCCCGCACAGGGGCTCGAGCAGTACTTC. This translates into CSASPAQGLEQYF.